Below, one T cell receptor (beta chain) is given with its context. The V gene lost 1 base and the J gene lost 4 bases, with 10 bases spanning the gap. In germline, CDR1 is LGHDT, CDR2 YNNKEL (reference sequence). The CDR3 sequence is 14 residues long. This sample is drawn from a study of T cell responses to AZD1222 COVID-19 vaccine. Generated by immunoSEQ multiplex PCR, the TCRdb table keeps only in-frame clones and is missing some. The table lists 91,000 or so clones, about 93% of them singletons. The material was peripheral blood, obtained 28 days after the second AZD1222 dose. The chain combines TRBV3-1 (or the pseudogene TRBV3-2) with TRBJ1-1; TRBD1 is a possible D gene (6 bases). The receptor was derived from an adult who received the AZD1222 COVID-19 vaccine. CDR3 sequence: CASSQVGGGTEAFF. Written as DNA, the CDR3 is TGTGCCAGCAGCCAAGTGGGAGGGGGCACTGAAGCTTTCTTT.